Presented here are 12 T cell receptor beta chains from one specimen sequenced in a study of blood T cells in healthy people across ages. A second PCR of 7 to 11 cycles used a sample-barcoded 5' primer and a J-beta primer mix. Each CDR3 protein gets one entry after TCRdb re-called the 5' RACE reads with MiXCR. Of approximately 760,000 distinct CDR3 sequences listed, approximately 25% are singletons. The same specimen was also included in a second study, on T cells of mothers and their children.

The sample taken for sequencing was blood. These receptors originate from a boy younger than 18 in good health.

This clonotype was detected a few times. This chain uses TRBV25-1 with TRBJ2-2; D perhaps matches TRBD1 (6 bases). With 0 bases removed from V and 6 bases from J, the gap between germline ends came to 11 bases. The CDR3 sequence is 15 residues long. Germline V gene sequence: CDR1 MGHDK, CDR2 SYGVNS. Here the CDR3 DNA reads TGTGCCAGCAGTGAATATGGCAGGGGATCCGGGGAGCTGTTTTTT. This translates into CASSEYGRGSGELFF.

The V gene is TRBV12-3 or TRBV12-4, the J gene TRBJ2-7, with D maybe TRBD1 (5 bases). The CDR3 has 13 residues. V was cut by 4 bases and J by 6 bases, with 13 bases left in between. The CDR3 DNA sequence: TGTGCCAGCAGTTCCTCCAGGGTGGGCGAGCAGTACTTC. It yields the protein CASSSSRVGEQYF.

Notes on this clonotype: It may be a read error: a sequence one base away is much more abundant. The V call is TRBV7-9, the J call TRBJ2-7, with no clear D. From germline, CDR1 is SEHNR and CDR2 FQNEAQ (reference sequence). This CDR3 comprises 10 residues. The CDR3 loop is CPSSLDEQYF. The CDR3, as DNA: TGTCCCAGCAGCTTAGACGAGCAGTACTTC.

The J gene is TRBJ2-7, the V gene TRBV20-1; the match to TRBD1 covers 9 bases. V lost 5 bases, J lost 5 bases, and 10 bases stayed unmatched. This CDR3 has 14 residues. Germline V lookup: CDR1 DFQATT, CDR2 SNEGSKA (reference sequence). The chain's CDR3 is CSAPPGQGRNEQYF. CDR3 nucleotide sequence: TGCAGTGCTCCTCCGGGACAGGGAAGGAACGAGCAGTACTTC.

The chain employs TRBV7-2 and TRBJ2-2, with unresolved D. Germline CDR1 reads SGHTA; CDR2 reads FQGNSA. This CDR3 is built from 16 residues. The germline V and J ends were trimmed by 1 base and 0 bases, with 9 bases remaining between them. As DNA, the CDR3 is TGTGCCAGCAGCTTAGAGCAGTTCGCGAACACCGGGGAGCTGTTTTTT. Encoded protein: CASSLEQFANTGELFF.

The chain is built from TRBV7-9 and TRBJ1-2; D not certain. CDR1 and CDR2 from the germline V gene are SEHNR and FQNEAQ (reference sequence). This CDR3 spans 15 amino acids. V dropped 2 bases and J dropped 3 bases, with 13 bases sitting between them. In DNA form, the CDR3 reads TGTGCCAGCAGCTTAAGCTCACAGATTCACTATGGCTACACCTTC. Its protein is CASSLSSQIHYGYTF. Full variable domain (outside the CDR3, taken from reference TRBV7-9 and TRBJ1-2): DTGVSQNPRHKITKRGQNVTFRCDPISEHNRLYWYRQTLGQGPEFLTYFQNEAQLEKSRLLSDRFSAERPKGSFSTLEIQRTEQGDSAMYLCASSLSSQIHYGYTFGSGTRLTVV.

This chain joins TRBV4-2 and TRBJ2-1; D is unclear. Germline CDR1 is LGHNA and CDR2 is YNFKEQ. The CDR3 has 19 residues. Trimming removed 0 bases from V and 0 bases from J, with 18 bases in between. CDR3 sequence reads: CASSQERSSIGGSYNEQFF. The CDR3 DNA follows: TGTGCCAGCAGCCAAGAAAGAAGTAGCATAGGCGGCTCCTACAATGAGCAGTTCTTC.

This clonotype was seen only a few times. Here the CDR3 DNA reads TGTGCCAGCAGCCTCTTGACTAGCGGGTCCTCGGAGACCCAGTACTTC. It codes for CASSLLTSGSSETQYF. The rearrangement uses TRBV3-1 and TRBJ2-1; TRBD2 matches 10 bases. The J call may not be correct, given that the DNA end is closer to TRBJ2-5. Germline V CDR1 and CDR2: LGHDT, YNNKEL (reference sequence). The CDR3 loop spans 16 amino acids.

A few counts support this clonotype. This chain uses TRBV6-2 or TRBV6-3 with TRBJ2-1; D might be TRBD2 (6 bases). The germline V and J ends were trimmed by 8 bases and 9 bases, with 14 bases remaining between them. Germline-derived CDR1 and CDR2 are MNHEY and SVGEGT. The CDR3 totals 12 residues. CDR3 DNA sequence: TGTGCCAGCTCCCCCCGGGGGTCTGAGCAGTTCTTC. This encodes CASSPRGSEQFF.

The V call is TRBV11-2, the J call TRBJ1-3; D ambiguous. Deletions cut 2 bases from V and 2 bases from J, with 13 bases between. Germline V gives CDR1 SGHAT, CDR2 FQNNGV. This CDR3 is 16 amino acids long. The CDR3 here is CASSLSFRPAGNTIYF. The CDR3 nucleotides read TGTGCCAGCAGCTTATCGTTCAGACCGGCTGGAAACACCATATATTTT. The variable domain in full, with the rest retrieved from reference TRBV11-2 and TRBJ1-3, is EAGVAQSPRYKIIEKRQSVAFWCNPISGHATLYWYQQILGQGPKLLIQFQNNGVVDDSQLPKDRFSAERLKGVDSTLKIQPAKLEDSAVYLCASSLSFRPAGNTIYFGEGSWLTVV.

J is TRBJ2-2 and V is TRBV7-8; D tentatively fits TRBD1 or TRBD2 (6 bases each). The CDR3 covers 16 residues. Germline V lookup: CDR1 SGHVS, CDR2 FQNEAQ. The V gene lost 0 bases and the J gene lost 4 bases, with 12 bases spanning the gap. The CDR3 protein is CASSLAGGRGTGELFF. CDR3 sequence (DNA): TGTGCCAGCAGCTTAGCTGGGGGGCGAGGCACCGGGGAGCTGTTTTTT.

This clonotype was seen only a few times. The chain carries TRBV12-3 or TRBV12-4 and TRBJ1-6; tentative D call: TRBD1 (5 bases). V lost 5 bases and J lost 9, with 17 bases in between. The CDR3 covers 15 residues. This CDR3 reads CASSRPGPLCSPLHF. Written as DNA, the CDR3 is TGTGCCAGCAGTCGCCCGGGACCGCTTTGTTCACCCCTCCACTTT.